This TCR beta chain was observed in a study of technical replicates of blood from several donors. Germline CDR1 and CDR2: SGHKS and YYEKEE (reference sequence). This CDR3 has 15 residues. V lost 0 bases and J 4 bases, leaving 13 bases between the germline ends. This clone was seen once. Clones were sequenced by immunoSEQ multiplex PCR, and TCRdb holds only the in-frame ones, with some missing. The repertoire includes 85,000 to 100,000 clones, about 96% of them detected once, and over 0.25% sits in the top ten. Specimen: T cells isolated from PBMCs. The clonotype originates from a human donor in good health. J is TRBJ1-2 and V is TRBV5-5, with D possibly matching TRBD1 (6 bases). The chain's CDR3 is CASSLAADRSYGYTF. For the CDR3, the DNA is TGTGCCAGCAGCTTGGCCGCGGACAGAAGCTATGGCTACACCTTC.